This paragraph reports one T cell receptor beta chain. The clone's antigen remains unknown. Base qualities were left out, and no much larger clone turns up one base away. The data are from a study of T cells in Graves' hyperthyroidism and ophthalmopathy (dated by TCRdb to between 2017 and 2020). With regard to the full study: Peripheral blood samples were taken at the time of initial diagnosis, prior to any treatment. For training and testing, the 100 or so patients in the discovery cohort were randomly divided in a 7:3 ratio. Prospective prediction of ophthalmopathy was tested in an independent validation cohort of 18 to 20 hyperthyroidism patients and 15 to 17 patients who later progressed to ophthalmopathy. The paper reports TCR Vbeta CDR3 sequencing of approximately 140 peripheral blood samples: approximately 41 ophthalmopathy, fewer than 85 hyperthyroidism and around 17 progressor patients. Following sampling, methimazole starting at 30 mg daily was given to hyperthyroidism patients, and high-dose intravenous methylprednisolone was given to ophthalmopathy patients. In addition, the study compared T-cell repertoires in thyroid tissue and in blood from roughly six Graves' hyperthyroidism patients. A discovery cohort of about 95 patients, 43 with Graves' ophthalmopathy and about 58 with stable Graves' hyperthyroidism, was used to find distinguishing TCR V-J signatures.

Hyperthyroidism patients were newly diagnosed, had a disease duration of under 2 months, and were aged 18 to 65 years. The study excluded patients with uncontrolled infections, other autoimmune diseases, pregnancy or lactation. Diagnoses were established on the basis of clinical symptoms, serum thyroxine and TRAb, thyroid ultrasound, and orbital computed tomography. For progressor patients, blood was drawn at the first diagnosis of hyperthyroidism, before any ophthalmopathy symptoms had appeared. PBMCs were isolated from about 9.1 ml of fresh peripheral blood by Ficoll-Paque density gradient centrifugation. Patients classed as progressors first received a Graves' hyperthyroidism diagnosis and then went on to develop ophthalmopathy during follow-up. Trizol reagent was used to extract total RNA, and RNA quality was then checked on an Agilent 2100 Bioanalyzer. Between the V and J ends, shortened by 4 bases and 0 bases respectively, the junction contains 12 bases. Measured from the cysteine to the phenylalanine, the CDR3 is 15 residues long. Only the CDR3 DNA stays, 45 bases, in frame from base 1. CDR1 and CDR2 were assigned from the germline V gene (reference sequence) as SGHNT and YYREEE.

The paper's findings and limits, for the study overall: Most expanded thyroid clonotypes (frequency above 0.001) were also detected in blood, suggesting blood repertoires may reflect thyroid immune responses. No statistical method was used to set the sample size in advance, and investigators knew the group allocation. In validation, the model predicted progression to ophthalmopathy a median of 6.5 months before onset, with approximately 70% sensitivity and nearly 75% specificity. Ophthalmopathy was separated from stable hyperthyroidism by a 13 V-J signature model, with 87.88% sensitivity and roughly 81% specificity obtained in cross-validation and 80%/75% obtained in testing.

The TCR beta CDR3 regions were amplified from the RNA transcripts. The first round of RT-PCR for the TCR CDR3 was performed with the HTBI primer set and the Qiagen OneStep RT-PCR kit. Libraries were constructed in a second round of multiplex PCR, after which size selection and purification were carried out. The libraries were sequenced on an Illumina HiSeq2000 using paired-end 100 bp reads. As for the original processing: Raw data were processed with SOAPnuke, discarding reads with adapters, uncalled bases, mean Phred below 15, or no exact constant-primer or identifier match. COPE v1.2.5 was used to merge high-quality paired reads, and clonotypes were defined as unique nucleotide sequences. MiTCR v1.1 was used to align the clonotypes against IMGT TRBV, TRBD and TRBJ reference segments. The analysis included only V-J combinations with a frequency above 0.0001, which together covered 99% to 99.2% of the repertoires. A TCS score was defined as the ratio between F50 (clonal expansion) and ExV (chaos), using BLOSUM62-based TCRdist between CDR3 peptides within each V-J. Welch's t-statistics and random forest reduced around 520 V-J features to about 12, which were used in a naive Bayes classifier (R e1071). TCRdb redid the processing of the public reads, applying fastp at Q25 and MiXCR, and retained in-frame beta chains. Duplicate CDR3 protein sequences are folded into a single record with the most common DNA and genes. The V and J calls come from TCRdb's annotation, not from the publication. Counted in this sample were 600,000 to 850,000 distinct CDR3 sequences; 18% of them appeared once. The ten largest clonotypes hold approximately 15% of the sample.

The sequence joins TRBV5-4 to TRBJ2-3; tentative D gene TRBD1, with 5 bases matching. This receptor was identified in a woman in her forties or fifties with Graves' hyperthyroidism that later progressed to Graves' ophthalmopathy. The sequencing input was blood. The DNA reads TGTGCCAGCAGCCCAGGACACCCTAGCACAGATACGCAGTATTTT. Translated, this gives CASSPGHPSTDTQYF.